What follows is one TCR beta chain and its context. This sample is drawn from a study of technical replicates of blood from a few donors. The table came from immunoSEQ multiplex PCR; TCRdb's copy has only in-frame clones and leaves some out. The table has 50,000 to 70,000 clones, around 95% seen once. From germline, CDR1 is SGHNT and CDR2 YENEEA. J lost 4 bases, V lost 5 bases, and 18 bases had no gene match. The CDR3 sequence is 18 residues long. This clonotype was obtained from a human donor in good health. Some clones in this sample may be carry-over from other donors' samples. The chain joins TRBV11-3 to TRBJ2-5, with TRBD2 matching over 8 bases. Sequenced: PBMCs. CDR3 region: CASSVSGREDGLLETQYF. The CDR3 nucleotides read TGTGCCAGCAGCGTATCAGGGCGGGAGGATGGACTTCTAGAGACCCAGTACTTC.